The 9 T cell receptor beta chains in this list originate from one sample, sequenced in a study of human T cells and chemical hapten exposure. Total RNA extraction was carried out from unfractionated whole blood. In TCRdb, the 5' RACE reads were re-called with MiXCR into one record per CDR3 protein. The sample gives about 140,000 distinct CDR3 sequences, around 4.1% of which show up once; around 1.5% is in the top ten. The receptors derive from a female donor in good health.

CDR3 region: CSARGAYEQYF. CDR3 DNA: TGCAGTGCTAGGGGTGCTTACGAGCAGTACTTC. The chain couples TRBV20-1 to TRBJ2-7; D is unresolved. V dropped 3 bases and J dropped 4 bases, with 7 bases sitting between them. CDR1 and CDR2 from the germline V gene are DFQATT and SNEGSKA (reference sequence). The CDR3 is 11 residues long.

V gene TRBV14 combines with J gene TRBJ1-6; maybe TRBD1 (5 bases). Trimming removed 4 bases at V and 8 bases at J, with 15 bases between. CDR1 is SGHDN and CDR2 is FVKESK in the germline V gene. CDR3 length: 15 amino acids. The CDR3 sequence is CASSRFWGGDSPLHF. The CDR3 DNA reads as TGTGCCAGCAGCCGATTTTGGGGGGGTGATTCACCCCTCCACTTT.

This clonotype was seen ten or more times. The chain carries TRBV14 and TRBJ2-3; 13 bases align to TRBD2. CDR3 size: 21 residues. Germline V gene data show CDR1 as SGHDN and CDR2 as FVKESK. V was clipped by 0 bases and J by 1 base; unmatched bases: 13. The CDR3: CASSQDGGRLAGGHRTDTQYF. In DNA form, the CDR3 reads TGTGCCAGCAGCCAAGACGGGGGGCGACTAGCGGGGGGCCACCGCACAGATACGCAGTATTTT. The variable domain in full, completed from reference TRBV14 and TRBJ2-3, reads EAGVTQFPSHSVIEKGQTVTLRCDPISGHDNLYWYRRVMGKEIKFLLHFVKESKQDESGMPNNRFLAERTGGTYSTLKVQPAELEDSGVYFCASSQDGGRLAGGHRTDTQYFGPGTRLTVL.

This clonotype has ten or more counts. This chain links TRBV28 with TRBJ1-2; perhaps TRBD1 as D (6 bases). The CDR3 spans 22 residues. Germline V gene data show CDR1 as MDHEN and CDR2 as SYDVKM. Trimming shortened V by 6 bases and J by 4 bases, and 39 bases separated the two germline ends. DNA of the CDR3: TGTGCCAGCAGGACACAGGGAAGGCCATGGGGGAGCTTCCCCGGGGGGAGCTATGGCTACACCTTC. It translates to CASRTQGRPWGSFPGGSYGYTF.

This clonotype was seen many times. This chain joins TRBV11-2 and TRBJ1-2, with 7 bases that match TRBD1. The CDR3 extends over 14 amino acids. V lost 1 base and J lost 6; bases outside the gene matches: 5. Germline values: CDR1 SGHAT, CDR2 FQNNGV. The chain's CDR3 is CASSLATGVDGYTF. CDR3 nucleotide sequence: TGTGCCAGCAGCTTAGCAACAGGGGTAGATGGCTACACCTTC.

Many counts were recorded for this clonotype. This CDR3 is CSVGTVPYGYTF. In DNA form, the CDR3 reads TGCAGCGTTGGGACAGTGCCCTATGGCTACACCTTC. The chain links TRBV29-1 to TRBJ1-2, with D perhaps matching TRBD1 (6 bases). Germline V gene lookup returns CDR1 SQVTM and CDR2 ANQGSEA. The CDR3 runs to 12 residues. V lost 4 bases, J lost 4 bases, and 10 bases lay in between. Variable domain in full (rest from reference TRBV29-1 and TRBJ1-2): SAVISQKPSRDICQRGTSLTIQCQVDSQVTMMFWYRQQPGQSLTLIATANQGSEATYESGFVIDKFPISRPNLTFSTLTVSNMSPEDSSIYLCSVGTVPYGYTFGSGTRLTVV.

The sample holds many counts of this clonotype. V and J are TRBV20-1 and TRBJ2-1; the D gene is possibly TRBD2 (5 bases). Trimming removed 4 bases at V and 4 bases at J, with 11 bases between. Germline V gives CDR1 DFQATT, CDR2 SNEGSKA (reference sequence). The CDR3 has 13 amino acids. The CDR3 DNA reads TGCAGTGCTACCTTGGACTTTTACAATGAGCAGTTCTTC. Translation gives CSATLDFYNEQFF.

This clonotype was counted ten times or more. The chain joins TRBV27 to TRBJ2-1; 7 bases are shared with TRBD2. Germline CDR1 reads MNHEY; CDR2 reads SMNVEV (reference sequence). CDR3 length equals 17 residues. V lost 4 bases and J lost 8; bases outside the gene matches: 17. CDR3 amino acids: CASSSSLGGVGSDEQFF. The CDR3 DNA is TGTGCCAGCAGTTCCTCCCTGGGGGGGGTCGGGAGCGATGAGCAGTTCTTC.

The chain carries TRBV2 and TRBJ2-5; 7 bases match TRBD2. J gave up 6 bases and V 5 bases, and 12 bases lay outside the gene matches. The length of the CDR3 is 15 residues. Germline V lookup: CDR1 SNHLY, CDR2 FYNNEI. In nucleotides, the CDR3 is TGTGCCAGCAGTATCCGACGAGCGGGAAGGCAGACCCAGTACTTC. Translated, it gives CASSIRRAGRQTQYF.